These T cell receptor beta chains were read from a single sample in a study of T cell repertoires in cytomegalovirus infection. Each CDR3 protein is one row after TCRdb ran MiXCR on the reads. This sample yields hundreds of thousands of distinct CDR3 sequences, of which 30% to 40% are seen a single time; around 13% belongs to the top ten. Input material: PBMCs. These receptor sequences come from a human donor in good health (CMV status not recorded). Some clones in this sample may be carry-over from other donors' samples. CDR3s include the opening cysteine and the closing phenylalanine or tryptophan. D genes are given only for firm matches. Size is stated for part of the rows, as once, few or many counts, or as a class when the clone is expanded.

CDR3nt: TGTGCCAGCAGCTCCCGGGTACAGGCCTTAGGCGAGCAGTACTTC
CDR3aa: CASSSRVQALGEQYF
d_gene: NA
j_gene: TRBJ2-7
abundance: many
len: 15
v_gene: TRBV11-2

CDR3nt: TGTGCCAGCAGATCCAATGGGGGGCGATATGAGCAGTTCTTC
CDR3aa: CASRSNGGRYEQFF
d_gene: NA
j_gene: TRBJ2-1
abundance: NA
len: 14
v_gene: TRBV2

CDR3nt: TGCGCCAGCAGTCGAACGCGGGACGAGCAGTACTTC
CDR3aa: CASSRTRDEQYF
d_gene: NA
j_gene: TRBJ2-7
abundance: NA
len: 12
v_gene: TRBV10-2

CDR3nt: TGTGCCAGCAGCCCGGCTTGGGCGCAAGCTATGAAAGCTTTCTTT
CDR3aa: CASSPAWAQAMKAFF
d_gene: NA
j_gene: TRBJ1-1
abundance: many
len: 15
v_gene: TRBV7-2

CDR3nt: TGTGCCAGCAGTTATCGTCCGCGTGAAGCTTTCTTT
CDR3aa: CASSYRPREAFF
d_gene: NA
j_gene: TRBJ1-1
abundance: NA
len: 12
v_gene: TRBV28

CDR3nt: TGTGCCAGCAGCTTAGAGATCCGCGGACAGGGGGTCTTT
CDR3aa: CASSLEIRGQGVF
d_gene: TRBD1
j_gene: TRBJ1-1
abundance: NA
len: 13
v_gene: TRBV7-9

CDR3nt: TGTGCCAGCAGCCCTTCACGGGGGGGGCGGGAGACCCAGTACTTC
CDR3aa: CASSPSRGGRETQYF
d_gene: TRBD2
j_gene: TRBJ2-5
abundance: many
len: 15
v_gene: TRBV7-2

CDR3nt: TGCAGTGCTAGGAGGGGGCAGTTAGCCTACAATGAGCAGTTCTTC
CDR3aa: CSARRGQLAYNEQFF
d_gene: TRBD1
j_gene: TRBJ2-1
abundance: NA
len: 15
v_gene: TRBV20-1

CDR3nt: TGTGCCAGTAGTCCGCAGGGGATGATCAATCAGCCCCAGCATTTT
CDR3aa: CASSPQGMINQPQHF
d_gene: NA
j_gene: TRBJ1-5
abundance: few
len: 15
v_gene: TRBV19

CDR3nt: TGCAGTGCTAGAGATAGGAGTCGGGGTAAACAAGAGACCCAGTACTTC
CDR3aa: CSARDRSRGKQETQYF
d_gene: NA
j_gene: TRBJ2-5
abundance: many
len: 16
v_gene: TRBV20-1

CDR3nt: TGTGCCAGCAGCCCAGGGGGGACCCGCTCCTACAATGAGCAGTTCTTC
CDR3aa: CASSPGGTRSYNEQFF
d_gene: NA
j_gene: TRBJ2-1
abundance: few
len: 16
v_gene: TRBV7-2

CDR3nt: TGTGCCAGCAGTCTGACACAGAAAAACACTGAAGCTTTCTTT
CDR3aa: CASSLTQKNTEAFF
d_gene: NA
j_gene: TRBJ1-1
abundance: few
len: 14
v_gene: TRBV12-3/TRBV12-4

CDR3nt: TGCGCCAGCAGCCCCCGCGGAAAAGCAACTAATGAAAAACTGTTTTTT
CDR3aa: CASSPRGKATNEKLFF
d_gene: NA
j_gene: TRBJ1-4
abundance: NA
len: 16
v_gene: TRBV4-3

CDR3nt: TGTGCCAGCAGTTACGAGGGAACGCGCAATCAGCCCCAGCATTTT
CDR3aa: CASSYEGTRNQPQHF
d_gene: NA
j_gene: TRBJ1-5
abundance: NA
len: 15
v_gene: TRBV6-2/TRBV6-3

CDR3nt: TGTGCCAGCAGCCTCGTTCCGGGGGCCCAAGGGGACGAGCAGTACTTC
CDR3aa: CASSLVPGAQGDEQYF
d_gene: NA
j_gene: TRBJ2-7
abundance: many
len: 16
v_gene: TRBV7-2

CDR3nt: TGTGCCAGCAGCCAGTGGGACAGGGGGAGCTACGAGCAGTACTTC
CDR3aa: CASSQWDRGSYEQYF
d_gene: TRBD1
j_gene: TRBJ2-7
abundance: few
len: 15
v_gene: TRBV11-2

CDR3nt: TGCGCCACTCAAAGCCCGGGACAGCACAATGAGCAGTTCTTC
CDR3aa: CATQSPGQHNEQFF
d_gene: TRBD1
j_gene: TRBJ2-1
abundance: few
len: 14
v_gene: TRBV10-2

CDR3nt: TGTGCCACCAGTGATTTCCGGGGGGGCTCCTCTCAAGAGACCCAGTACTTC
CDR3aa: CATSDFRGGSSQETQYF
d_gene: TRBD2
j_gene: TRBJ2-5
abundance: few
len: 17
v_gene: TRBV24-1

CDR3nt: TGTGCCAGCAGCATTAGGGACACCTCCACTGAAGCTTTCTTT
CDR3aa: CASSIRDTSTEAFF
d_gene: NA
j_gene: TRBJ1-1
abundance: few
len: 14
v_gene: TRBV7-8

CDR3nt: TGTGCCAGCAGCCCTGGGAAGGGGTTTAACTATGGCTACACCTTC
CDR3aa: CASSPGKGFNYGYTF
d_gene: NA
j_gene: TRBJ1-2
abundance: NA
len: 15
v_gene: TRBV5-3